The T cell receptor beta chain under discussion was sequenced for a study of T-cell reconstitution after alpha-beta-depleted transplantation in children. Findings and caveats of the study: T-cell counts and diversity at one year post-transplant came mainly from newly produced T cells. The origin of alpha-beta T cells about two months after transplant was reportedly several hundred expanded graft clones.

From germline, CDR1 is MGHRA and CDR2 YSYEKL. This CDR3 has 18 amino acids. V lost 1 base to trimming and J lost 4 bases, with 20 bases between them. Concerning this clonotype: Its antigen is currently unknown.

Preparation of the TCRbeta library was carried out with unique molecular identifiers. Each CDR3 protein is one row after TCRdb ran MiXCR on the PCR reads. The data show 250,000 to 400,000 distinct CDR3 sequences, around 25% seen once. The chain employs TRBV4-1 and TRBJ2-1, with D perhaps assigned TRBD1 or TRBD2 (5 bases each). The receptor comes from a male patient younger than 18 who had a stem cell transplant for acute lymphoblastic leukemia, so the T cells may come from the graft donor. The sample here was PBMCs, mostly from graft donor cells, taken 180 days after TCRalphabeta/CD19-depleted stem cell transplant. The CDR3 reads CASSQGAFARGPYNEQFF. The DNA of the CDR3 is TGCGCCAGCAGCCAAGGGGCCTTCGCGAGGGGACCGTACAATGAGCAGTTCTTC.